This is a list of T cell receptor beta chains from one sample in a study of blood T cell repertoires in COVID-19. Assay used: immunoSEQ multiplex PCR; TCRdb lists only in-frame clones, some missing. The sample has some 150,000 clones, approximately 90% seen once. What was sequenced was PBMCs or T cells enriched from blood (not recorded which). These receptors were taken from a woman aged 25 to 45 with acute COVID-19. CDR3s include the opening cysteine and the closing phenylalanine or tryptophan. Fields, in order: D gene, V gene, clone size, J gene, CDR3 protein, CDR3 DNA. A D gene is named only where the DNA matches it firmly. Clone size is shown for a subset of rows, as once, few, many or a class of expanded clone.

D gene: NA; V gene: TRBV6-4; clone size: NA; J gene: TRBJ2-2; CDR3 protein: CASSPTPGTGELFF; CDR3 DNA: TGTGCCAGCAGCCCGACCCCCGGGACCGGGGAGCTGTTTTTT
D gene: TRBD2; V gene: TRBV27; clone size: NA; J gene: TRBJ2-7; CDR3 protein: CASSFGTSGTYEQYF; CDR3 DNA: TGTGCCAGCAGTTTCGGGACTAGCGGGACCTACGAGCAGTACTTC
D gene: NA; V gene: TRBV4-3; clone size: NA; J gene: TRBJ2-5; CDR3 protein: CASSQVGGEETQYF; CDR3 DNA: TGCGCCAGCAGCCAAGTCGGGGGTGAGGAGACCCAGTACTTC
D gene: TRBD1; V gene: TRBV5-1; clone size: NA; J gene: TRBJ1-2; CDR3 protein: CASSPHTSTGGDYGYTF; CDR3 DNA: TGCGCCAGCAGCCCCCATACCTCGACAGGGGGCGACTATGGCTACACCTTC
D gene: NA; V gene: TRBV30; clone size: once; J gene: TRBJ1-5; CDR3 protein: CAWSAYNQPQHF; CDR3 DNA: TGTGCCTGGAGTGCCTACAATCAGCCCCAGCATTTT
D gene: TRBD2; V gene: TRBV5-8; clone size: NA; J gene: TRBJ2-1; CDR3 protein: CASSLLAGQEQFF; CDR3 DNA: TGTGCCAGCAGCTTACTAGCGGGACAGGAGCAGTTCTTC
D gene: NA; V gene: TRBV11-2; clone size: NA; J gene: TRBJ2-5; CDR3 protein: CASSPPSGRGTQYF; CDR3 DNA: TGTGCCAGCAGCCCCCCATCGGGTCGAGGGACCCAGTACTTC
D gene: NA; V gene: TRBV29-1; clone size: NA; J gene: TRBJ1-2; CDR3 protein: CSVTGSTYGYTF; CDR3 DNA: TGCAGCGTTACAGGCTCAACCTATGGCTACACCTTC
D gene: TRBD1; V gene: TRBV18; clone size: NA; J gene: TRBJ1-5; CDR3 protein: CASSPNLDRGLSAIQPQHF; CDR3 DNA: TGTGCCAGCTCACCAAATCTGGACAGGGGGCTTTCCGCCATTCAGCCCCAGCATTTT
D gene: NA; V gene: TRBV5-1; clone size: NA; J gene: TRBJ1-1; CDR3 protein: CASSFLSGNTEAFF; CDR3 DNA: TGCGCCAGCAGCTTCTTGTCGGGGAACACTGAAGCTTTCTTT
D gene: NA; V gene: TRBV2; clone size: NA; J gene: TRBJ2-7; CDR3 protein: CASSEVSYEQYF; CDR3 DNA: TGTGCCAGCAGTGAGGTCAGCTACGAGCAGTACTTC
D gene: TRBD2; V gene: TRBV6-2/TRBV6-3; clone size: NA; J gene: TRBJ2-1; CDR3 protein: CASSKPRTSGTYNEQFF; CDR3 DNA: TGTGCCAGCAGTAAACCTAGGACTAGCGGGACATACAATGAGCAGTTCTTC
D gene: NA; V gene: TRBV21-1; clone size: NA; J gene: TRBJ1-1; CDR3 protein: CASSNHRPVNTEAFF; CDR3 DNA: TGTGCCAGCAGCAATCACCGCCCAGTGAACACTGAAGCTTTCTTT
D gene: NA; V gene: TRBV11-2; clone size: NA; J gene: TRBJ2-1; CDR3 protein: CASSLETGLTLYNEQFF; CDR3 DNA: TGTGCCAGCAGCTTAGAGACGGGACTTACACTATACAATGAGCAGTTCTTC
D gene: TRBD2; V gene: TRBV7-8; clone size: once; J gene: TRBJ2-3; CDR3 protein: CASSLGVGTGGRDTQYF; CDR3 DNA: TGTGCCAGCAGCTTAGGGGTTGGGACGGGAGGTAGAGATACGCAGTATTTT
D gene: TRBD1; V gene: TRBV7-9; clone size: NA; J gene: TRBJ1-1; CDR3 protein: CASSLAGDRTLQDF; CDR3 DNA: TGTGCCAGCAGCTTAGCTGGGGACAGGACCTTGCAAGACTTT
D gene: TRBD2; V gene: TRBV13; clone size: NA; J gene: TRBJ2-2; CDR3 protein: CASRPGLAGVAGELFF; CDR3 DNA: TGTGCCAGCAGACCCGGACTAGCGGGAGTGGCCGGGGAGCTGTTTTTT
D gene: TRBD1; V gene: TRBV28; clone size: NA; J gene: TRBJ1-2; CDR3 protein: CASRSGTGGRFNYGYTF; CDR3 DNA: TGTGCCAGCAGGTCCGGGACAGGGGGCCGTTTTAACTATGGCTACACCTTC
D gene: NA; V gene: TRBV14; clone size: NA; J gene: TRBJ1-1; CDR3 protein: CASSRRGTGNTEAFF; CDR3 DNA: TGTGCCAGCAGCCGAAGGGGCACAGGGAACACTGAAGCTTTCTTT
D gene: TRBD1; V gene: TRBV11-2; clone size: NA; J gene: TRBJ1-4; CDR3 protein: CASSLVPQGDGEKLFF; CDR3 DNA: TGTGCCAGCAGCTTAGTCCCACAGGGGGACGGTGAAAAACTGTTTTTT
D gene: NA; V gene: TRBV2; clone size: NA; J gene: TRBJ1-2; CDR3 protein: CASSARREGIYGYTF; CDR3 DNA: TGTGCCAGCAGTGCCCGAAGGGAGGGTATCTATGGCTACACCTTC